This T cell receptor beta chain was profiled in a study of T cell responses to AZD1222 COVID-19 vaccine. Study-level points and caveats: In all cases, repertoires were sampled only after the peak T cell response. Spike was spanned by vaccine-associated CD4 TCRs, which were dominant at 160-218 and 743-854. It should be noted that donors were predominantly white British and more often female, and clonal diversity was possibly underestimated. Once two AZD1222 doses were given, Spike-specific TCR breadth and depth went up.

Some clones are missing from TCRdb's copy, which holds only in-frame ones; the method was immunoSEQ multiplex PCR. The profile shows over 85,000 clones, roughly 87% of them singletons. The CDR3 spans 15 residues. The V gene's germline CDR1 is MNHNS and CDR2 SASEGT. In this sample, this clone turned up once. Its matching antigen is unknown. The junction departs from the called germline gene at one end, perhaps through a read error. V gene TRBV6-1 combines with J gene TRBJ1-5; 10 bases agree with TRBD1. This TCR came from an adult who received the AZD1222 COVID-19 vaccine. The sample here was peripheral blood, taken 28 days after the second AZD1222 dose. This chain's CDR3 is CASSEGQGGRQPQHF. The DNA of the CDR3 is TGTGCCAGCAGCGAAGGACAGGGGGGGCGTCAGCCCCAGCATTTT.